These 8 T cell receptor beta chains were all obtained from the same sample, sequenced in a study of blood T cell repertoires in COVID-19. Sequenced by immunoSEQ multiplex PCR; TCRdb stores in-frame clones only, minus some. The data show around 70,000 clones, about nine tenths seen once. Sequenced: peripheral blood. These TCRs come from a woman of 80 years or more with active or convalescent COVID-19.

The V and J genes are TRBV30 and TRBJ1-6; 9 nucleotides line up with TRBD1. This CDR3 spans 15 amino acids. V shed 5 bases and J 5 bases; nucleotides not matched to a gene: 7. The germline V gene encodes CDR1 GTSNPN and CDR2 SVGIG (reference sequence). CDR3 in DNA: TGTGCCTGGGAAACAGGGGGCACCAATAATTCACCCCTCCACTTT. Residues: CAWETGGTNNSPLHF.

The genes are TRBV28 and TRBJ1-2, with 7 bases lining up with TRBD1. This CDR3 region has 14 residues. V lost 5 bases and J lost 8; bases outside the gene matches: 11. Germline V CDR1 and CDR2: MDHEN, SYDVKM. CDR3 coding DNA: TGTGCCAGCAGTCCTAATGCGAAGGGGGCAGGCTACACCTTC. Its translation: CASSPNAKGAGYTF.

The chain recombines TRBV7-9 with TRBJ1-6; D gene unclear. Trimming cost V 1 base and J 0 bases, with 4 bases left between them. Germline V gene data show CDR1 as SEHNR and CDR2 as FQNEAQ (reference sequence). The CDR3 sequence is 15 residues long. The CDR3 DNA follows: TGTGCCAGCAGCTTAGGCAGCTCCTATAATTCACCCCTCCACTTT. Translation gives CASSLGSSYNSPLHF.

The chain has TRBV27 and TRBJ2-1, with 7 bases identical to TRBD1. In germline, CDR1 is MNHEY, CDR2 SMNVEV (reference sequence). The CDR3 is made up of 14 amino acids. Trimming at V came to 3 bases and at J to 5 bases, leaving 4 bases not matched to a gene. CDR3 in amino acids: CASSFNRGDNEQFF. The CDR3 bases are TGTGCCAGCAGTTTCAACAGGGGTGACAATGAGCAGTTCTTC.

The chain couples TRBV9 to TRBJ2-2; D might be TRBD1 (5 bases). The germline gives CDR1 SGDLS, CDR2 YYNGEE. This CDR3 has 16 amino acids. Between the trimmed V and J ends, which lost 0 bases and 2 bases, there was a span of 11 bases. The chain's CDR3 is CASSVGAGINTGELFF. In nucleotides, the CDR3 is TGTGCCAGCAGCGTAGGGGCAGGGATTAACACCGGGGAGCTGTTTTTT.

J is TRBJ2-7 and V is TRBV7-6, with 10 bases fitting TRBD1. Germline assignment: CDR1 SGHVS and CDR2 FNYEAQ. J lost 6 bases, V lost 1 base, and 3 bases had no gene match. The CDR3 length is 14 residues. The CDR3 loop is CASSLEDRGREQYF. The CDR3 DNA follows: TGTGCCAGCAGCTTAGAAGACAGGGGGCGCGAGCAGTACTTC.

CDR3 sequence (DNA): TGTGCCGGCGTTAGGACTTATAATGAAAAACTGTTTTTT. As protein: CAGVRTYNEKLFF. The chain employs TRBV28 and TRBJ1-4; no clear D. V dropped 11 bases and J dropped 4 bases, with 14 bases sitting between them. Germline loops: CDR1 MDHEN, CDR2 SYDVKM. This CDR3 contains 13 residues.

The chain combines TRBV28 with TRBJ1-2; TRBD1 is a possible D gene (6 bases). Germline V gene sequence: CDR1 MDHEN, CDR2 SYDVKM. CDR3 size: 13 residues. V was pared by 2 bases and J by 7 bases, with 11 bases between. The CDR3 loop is CASSLNRVLGYTF. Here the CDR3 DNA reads TGTGCCAGCAGTTTAAACAGGGTCCTTGGCTACACCTTC.